These 9 T cell receptor beta chains were all obtained from the same sample, sequenced in a study of T cells in women clearing cervical HPV infection (dated by TCRdb to the late 2010s). The library was obtained by the immunoSEQ multiplex PCR assay. Drawn from immuneACCESS, this table holds only the in-frame rearrangements with V and J called that TCRdb kept. Clones are partly lost; checked studies trace under half to an unresolved V gene and leave the rest unexplained. The record for this sample contains roughly 30,000 clones. 20% to 25% of the sample is in the top ten clones. The material sequenced was blood buffy coat. The receptors shown here come from a woman aged 18-69 years with a cervical HPV16 infection that either progressed to CIN3+ or cleared (not recorded which).

Turning to this clone: The read is 3 residues too short to cover the CDR3 end, so that end is filled in from the germline J gene. The V and J genes are TRBV20-1 and TRBJ1-2; D is perhaps TRBD1 (5 bases). Germline V lookup: CDR1 DFQATT, CDR2 SNEGSKA (reference sequence). The length of the CDR3 is 13 residues. V was clipped by 3 bases and J by 5 bases, with 13 bases between them. The CDR3 protein is CSASSRGGYGYTF. The part of the CDR3 DNA that was read is TGCAGTGCTAGTAGTAGGGGTGGGTATGGC.

Points on this clone: Read coverage stops 3 residues before the CDR3 terminus; the germline J gene supplies the remainder. The chain employs TRBV20-1 and TRBJ2-3, with D possibly TRBD2 on 5 matching bases. The CDR3 has 16 residues. The ends were cut back, 0 bases at V and 2 bases at J, with 15 bases in the middle. Germline-derived CDR1 and CDR2 are DFQATT and SNEGSKA (reference sequence). The CDR3 sequence: CSARDAGVPNTDTQYF. The CDR3 DNA, read in part, is TGCAGTGCTAGAGACGCCGGGGTCCCCAACACAGATACG.

About this clone itself: Read data end 3 residues before the CDR3 end; the end is taken from the germline J gene. The gene calls are TRBV11-3 and TRBJ2-5, with a weak D call TRBD2 (5 bases). Trimming cost V 1 base and J 0 bases, with 9 bases left between them. This CDR3 has 15 amino acids. The germline gives CDR1 SGHNT, CDR2 YENEEA. The CDR3 protein is CASSLGTRYQETQYF. The DNA read from the CDR3 is TGTGCCAGCAGCTTAGGGACTCGCTACCAAGAGACC.

The part of the CDR3 DNA that was read is TGTGCCTGGAGTGTACTGCTAGCGGGAGAGGACGAG. Translation: CAWSVLLAGEDE. The full CDR3 sequence reads CAWSVLLAGEDEQYF. The chain links TRBV30 to TRBJ2-7; 10 positions agree with TRBD2. The CDR3 end lies 3 residues beyond the end of the read and is filled in from the germline J gene. V dropped 0 bases and J dropped 5; count of bases not matched to a gene: 7. The CDR3 consists of 15 residues. Germline assignment: CDR1 GTSNPN and CDR2 SVGIG (reference sequence).

A remark on this clone: Coverage ceases 3 residues before the CDR3 finishes, and the germline J gene fills in the end. The rearrangement links TRBV19 to TRBJ2-4, with D maybe TRBD1 (6 bases). Germline CDR1 LNHDA, CDR2 SQIVND (reference sequence). CDR3 length: 12 residues. The CDR3 here is CASSLRDNGQYF. The part of the CDR3 DNA that was read is TGTGCCAGTAGTCTCCGGGACAATGGT.

Turning to this clone: The read halts 3 residues ahead of the CDR3 end, with the missing end drawn from the germline J gene. The V call is TRBV20-1, the J call TRBJ2-3; D unresolved. Germline V gives CDR1 DFQATT, CDR2 SNEGSKA (reference sequence). The CDR3 covers 13 residues. CDR3 residues: CSARVGNQETQYF. The CDR3 bases that were read are TGCAGTGCTAGAGTTGGCAACCAAGAGACG.

On this clone: The read falls 3 residues short of the CDR3 end, and the missing part is taken from the germline J gene. The chain uses TRBV6-2 or TRBV6-3 and TRBJ1-5; tentatively, D is TRBD1 (5 bases). V shed 2 bases and J shed 1 base, with 9 bases lying between them. Germline CDR1 and CDR2: MNHEY and SVGEGT. The CDR3 is made up of 15 amino acids. The CDR3 bases that were read are TGTGCCAGCAGTTACATCGCAGGGAGCAATCAGCCC. Protein product: CASSYIAGSNQP. The whole CDR3 sequence is CASSYIAGSNQPQHF.

Turning to this clone: The read gets to within 3 residues of the CDR3 end, and the germline J gene fills in the rest. The chain has TRBV11-3 and TRBJ2-2, with D perhaps TRBD1 or TRBD2 (5 bases each). This CDR3 is 14 amino acids long. Germline loops: CDR1 SGHNT, CDR2 YENEEA. CDR3 bases read: TGTGCCAGCAGCTCTCGGGATGGGGCCAACGTG. Protein: CASSSRDGANV. The whole CDR3 sequence reads CASSSRDGANVLFF.

With regard to this clone: Coverage ceases 3 residues before the CDR3 finishes, and the germline J gene fills in the end. The rearrangement uses TRBV19 and TRBJ1-2; D not certain. Germline CDR1 and CDR2: LNHDA and SQIVND (reference sequence). This CDR3 has 16 amino acids. The CDR3 here is CASSIRVGGRAYDYTF. CDR3 DNA, as far as it was read: TGTGCCAGTAGTATAAGGGTTGGCGGGAGGGCCTACGAC.